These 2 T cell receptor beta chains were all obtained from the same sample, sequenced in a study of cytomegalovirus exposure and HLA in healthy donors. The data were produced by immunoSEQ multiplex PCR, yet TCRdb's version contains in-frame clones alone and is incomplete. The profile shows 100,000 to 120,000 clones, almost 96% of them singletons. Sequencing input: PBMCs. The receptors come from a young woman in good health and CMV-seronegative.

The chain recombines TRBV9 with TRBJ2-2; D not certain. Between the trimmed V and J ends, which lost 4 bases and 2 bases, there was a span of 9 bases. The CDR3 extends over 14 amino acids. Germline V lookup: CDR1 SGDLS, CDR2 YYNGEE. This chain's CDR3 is CASSTGLNTGELFF. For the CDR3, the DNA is TGTGCCAGCAGCACCGGGTTAAACACCGGGGAGCTGTTTTTT. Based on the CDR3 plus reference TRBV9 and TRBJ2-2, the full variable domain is DSGVTQTPKHLITATGQRVTLRCSPRSGDLSVYWYQQSLDQGLQFLIQYYNGEERAKGNILERFSAQQFPDLHSELNLSSLELGDSALYFCASSTGLNTGELFFGEGSRLTVL.

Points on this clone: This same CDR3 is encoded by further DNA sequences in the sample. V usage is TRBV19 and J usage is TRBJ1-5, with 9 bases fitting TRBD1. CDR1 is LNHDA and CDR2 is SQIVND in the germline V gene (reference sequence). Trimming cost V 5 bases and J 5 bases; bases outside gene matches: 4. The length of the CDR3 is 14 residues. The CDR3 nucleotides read TGTGCCAGTAGTCCGGGACAGGGTTATCAGCCCCAGCATTTT. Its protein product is CASSPGQGYQPQHF. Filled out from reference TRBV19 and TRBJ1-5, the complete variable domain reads DGGITQSPKYLFRKEGQNVTLSCEQNLNHDAMYWYRQDPGQGLRLIYYSQIVNDFQKGDIAEGYSVSREKKESFPLTVTSAQKNPTAFYLCASSPGQGYQPQHFGDGTRLSIL.